This is a list of T cell receptor beta chains from one sample in a study of T cell changes during pregnancy in multiple sclerosis. The data were produced by immunoSEQ multiplex PCR, yet TCRdb's version contains in-frame clones alone and is incomplete. The data show under 95,000 clones, with just under 95% seen just once and roughly 2% held by the top ten. This specimen was peripheral blood, taken in the second trimester of pregnancy. These TCRs come from a female donor with multiple sclerosis, enrolled in a pregnancy study. Both conserved end residues are part of each CDR3. Each record gives: CDR3 DNA, CDR3 protein, J gene, V gene, D gene, clone size. D genes are given only for firm matches. Size is stated for part of the rows, as once, few or many counts, or as a class when the clone is expanded.

CDR3 DNA: TGTGCCAGCAGTTACGTCAGGGGCTCCTACGAGCAGTACTTC; CDR3 protein: CASSYVRGSYEQYF; J gene: TRBJ2-7; V gene: TRBV6-5; D gene: .; clone size: .
CDR3 DNA: TGTGCCAGCAGTCAGACTAGCGGGGAGGAGACCCAGTACTTC; CDR3 protein: CASSQTSGEETQYF; J gene: TRBJ2-5; V gene: TRBV28; D gene: TRBD2; clone size: .
CDR3 DNA: TGCGCCAGCAGTGACGGACAGGGGGCGGTGCAGCCCCAGCATTTT; CDR3 protein: CASSDGQGAVQPQHF; J gene: TRBJ1-5; V gene: TRBV10-2; D gene: TRBD1; clone size: .
CDR3 DNA: TGTGCCAGCAGCCAGAGGACTAGCGGGAGCAATGAGCAGTTCTTC; CDR3 protein: CASSQRTSGSNEQFF; J gene: TRBJ2-1; V gene: TRBV16; D gene: TRBD2; clone size: .
CDR3 DNA: TGTGCCTGGAACGGGGGGGGCACTGAAGCTTTCTTT; CDR3 protein: CAWNGGGTEAFF; J gene: TRBJ1-1; V gene: TRBV30; D gene: .; clone size: .
CDR3 DNA: TGTGCCAGCAGTTTATATACTAGCGGGACCGGGGAGCTGTTTTTT; CDR3 protein: CASSLYTSGTGELFF; J gene: TRBJ2-2; V gene: TRBV28; D gene: TRBD2; clone size: .
CDR3 DNA: TGTGCCAGCAGCGAAGGGGGCTACTATGGCTACACCTTC; CDR3 protein: CASSEGGYYGYTF; J gene: TRBJ1-2; V gene: TRBV21-1; D gene: .; clone size: .
CDR3 DNA: TGTGCCAGCAGCTCCCAATCCGGGTTAACGGATAATGAGCAGTTCTTC; CDR3 protein: CASSSQSGLTDNEQFF; J gene: TRBJ2-1; V gene: TRBV7-6; D gene: .; clone size: .
CDR3 DNA: TGTGCCAGCAGCTCAGACGGGGGTAGCAATCAGCCCCAGCATTTT; CDR3 protein: CASSSDGGSNQPQHF; J gene: TRBJ1-5; V gene: TRBV7-3; D gene: .; clone size: .
CDR3 DNA: TGTGCCAGCATGGTGGGGCAGGGCAATGAAAAACTGTTTTTT; CDR3 protein: CASMVGQGNEKLFF; J gene: TRBJ1-4; V gene: TRBV28; D gene: .; clone size: .
CDR3 DNA: TGTGCCAGTAGTATAGATGTAACAGGGGGGTACACTGAAGCTTTCTTT; CDR3 protein: CASSIDVTGGYTEAFF; J gene: TRBJ1-1; V gene: TRBV19; D gene: TRBD1; clone size: .
CDR3 DNA: TGTGCCAGCTCACCTACTGGACAGACTTACGAGCAGTACTTC; CDR3 protein: CASSPTGQTYEQYF; J gene: TRBJ2-7; V gene: TRBV18; D gene: .; clone size: .
CDR3 DNA: TGTGCCAGCAGTCTCCCCCCCGGGGGAGTTAATGAAAAACTGTTTTTT; CDR3 protein: CASSLPPGGVNEKLFF; J gene: TRBJ1-4; V gene: TRBV28; D gene: .; clone size: once
CDR3 DNA: TGTGCCAGCAGCTCAAGGGGGTGGGGGTACAATGAGCAGTTCTTC; CDR3 protein: CASSSRGWGYNEQFF; J gene: TRBJ2-1; V gene: TRBV7-3; D gene: .; clone size: .
CDR3 DNA: TGTACCAGCAGTTCGGACAGGCCACCTACAGGCTACACCTTC; CDR3 protein: CTSSSDRPPTGYTF; J gene: TRBJ1-2; V gene: TRBV27; D gene: TRBD1; clone size: .
CDR3 DNA: TGTGCCAGCAGCTTATATGGTTTGACTAGCGGTTCCACCGGGGAGCTGTTTTTT; CDR3 protein: CASSLYGLTSGSTGELFF; J gene: TRBJ2-2; V gene: TRBV7-2; D gene: TRBD2; clone size: .
CDR3 DNA: TGTGCCAGTTACGAGGGCCGTGGCTACACCTTC; CDR3 protein: CASYEGRGYTF; J gene: TRBJ1-2; V gene: TRBV19; D gene: .; clone size: .
CDR3 DNA: TGTGCCAGCAGAGACGGTTATAGCGAAGCTTTCTTT; CDR3 protein: CASRDGYSEAFF; J gene: TRBJ1-1; V gene: TRBV25-1; D gene: .; clone size: .
CDR3 DNA: TGCGCCAGCAGCCCACGGGACAGTAACTATGGCTACACCTTC; CDR3 protein: CASSPRDSNYGYTF; J gene: TRBJ1-2; V gene: TRBV5-1; D gene: TRBD1; clone size: .
CDR3 DNA: TGTGCCAGTCGACGCCGGGACAGCAAAAACATTCAGTACTTC; CDR3 protein: CASRRRDSKNIQYF; J gene: TRBJ2-4; V gene: TRBV2; D gene: TRBD1; clone size: .
CDR3 DNA: TGTGCCAGTGGCAGGGGAACTGAAGCTTTCTTT; CDR3 protein: CASGRGTEAFF; J gene: TRBJ1-1; V gene: TRBV19; D gene: .; clone size: .
CDR3 DNA: TGCGCCAGCAGCTCCCAGCCGACTAGCGGGGAAGAGACCCAGTACTTC; CDR3 protein: CASSSQPTSGEETQYF; J gene: TRBJ2-5; V gene: TRBV5-1; D gene: TRBD2; clone size: .
CDR3 DNA: TGTGCCAGCAGTTTTGGCGGAGCGGGCTACAATGAGCAGTTCTTC; CDR3 protein: CASSFGGAGYNEQFF; J gene: TRBJ2-1; V gene: TRBV27; D gene: .; clone size: .
CDR3 DNA: TGTGCCAGCAAGCCCGGAGATTACCGCACAGATACGCAGTATTTT; CDR3 protein: CASKPGDYRTDTQYF; J gene: TRBJ2-3; V gene: TRBV9; D gene: .; clone size: .
CDR3 DNA: TGTGCCAGCAGCTTAGATGGGGGGGCGGATCAGCCCCAGCATTTT; CDR3 protein: CASSLDGGADQPQHF; J gene: TRBJ1-5; V gene: TRBV7-8; D gene: .; clone size: .
CDR3 DNA: TGCGCCAGCAGCCAGGCGGGGGGGTGGTGGGACGAGCAGTACTTC; CDR3 protein: CASSQAGGWWDEQYF; J gene: TRBJ2-7; V gene: TRBV4-1; D gene: TRBD2; clone size: .
CDR3 DNA: TGTGCCATCAGTGATCCCCCGTCGGTCGAGCAGTACTTC; CDR3 protein: CAISDPPSVEQYF; J gene: TRBJ2-7; V gene: TRBV10-3; D gene: .; clone size: .
CDR3 DNA: TGTGCCAGCAGTTTTGGCCTGGGAGGAGTGCAGACTGAAGCTTTCTTT; CDR3 protein: CASSFGLGGVQTEAFF; J gene: TRBJ1-1; V gene: TRBV27; D gene: .; clone size: .
CDR3 DNA: TGTGCCAGCAGCTTAACCGGGACTAGCGGTTACTACGAGCAGTACTTC; CDR3 protein: CASSLTGTSGYYEQYF; J gene: TRBJ2-7; V gene: TRBV7-9; D gene: TRBD2; clone size: .
CDR3 DNA: TGCGCCAGCAGCCCCTCGGGGGAGGCAGATACGCAGTATTTT; CDR3 protein: CASSPSGEADTQYF; J gene: TRBJ2-3; V gene: TRBV4-1; D gene: .; clone size: .
CDR3 DNA: TGTGCCAGTAGTATAATCGGAGGGAGAAATGAGCAGTTCTTC; CDR3 protein: CASSIIGGRNEQFF; J gene: TRBJ2-1; V gene: TRBV19; D gene: .; clone size: .
CDR3 DNA: TGTGCCAGCAGTATCCTCGGACAGGGTGGAGAGACCCAGTACTTC; CDR3 protein: CASSILGQGGETQYF; J gene: TRBJ2-5; V gene: TRBV2; D gene: TRBD1; clone size: once
CDR3 DNA: TGTGCCATCAGTGAGTCAGGGGGTGCCTACAATGAGCAGTTCTTC; CDR3 protein: CAISESGGAYNEQFF; J gene: TRBJ2-1; V gene: TRBV10-3; D gene: .; clone size: .
CDR3 DNA: TGTGCCAGCAGCCGCGACAGCTCTGGAAACACCATATATTTT; CDR3 protein: CASSRDSSGNTIYF; J gene: TRBJ1-3; V gene: TRBV14; D gene: .; clone size: few
CDR3 DNA: TGCAGCGTTGGCGGGGGACTAGTGCCCTCCTACGAGCAGTACTTC; CDR3 protein: CSVGGGLVPSYEQYF; J gene: TRBJ2-7; V gene: TRBV29-1; D gene: TRBD2; clone size: .
CDR3 DNA: TGTGCCAGCAGCCGAGTAGGGGGGGACTACAATGAGCAGTTCTTC; CDR3 protein: CASSRVGGDYNEQFF; J gene: TRBJ2-1; V gene: TRBV5-4; D gene: .; clone size: once
CDR3 DNA: TGTGCCAGCAGTTCAGCCGGGACTATCCTCTACGAGCAGTACTTC; CDR3 protein: CASSSAGTILYEQYF; J gene: TRBJ2-7; V gene: TRBV28; D gene: TRBD2; clone size: once
CDR3 DNA: TGTGCCAGTAGTGGACTAGCGGGAGGGAGCACCGGGGAGCTGTTTTTT; CDR3 protein: CASSGLAGGSTGELFF; J gene: TRBJ2-2; V gene: TRBV19; D gene: TRBD2; clone size: .
CDR3 DNA: TGCAGTGCTATTTCAGGGGGCGGCTACACCTTC; CDR3 protein: CSAISGGGYTF; J gene: TRBJ1-2; V gene: TRBV20-1; D gene: TRBD1; clone size: .
CDR3 DNA: TGCGCCAGCAGCTTGGGGTCTACGGGGGGGCGAGCCTCAGATACGCAGTATTTT; CDR3 protein: CASSLGSTGGRASDTQYF; J gene: TRBJ2-3; V gene: TRBV5-1; D gene: TRBD2; clone size: .
CDR3 DNA: TGTGCCAGCAGCTTCGAAAGGGGAAAAGCTTTCTTT; CDR3 protein: CASSFERGKAFF; J gene: TRBJ1-1; V gene: TRBV7-9; D gene: .; clone size: .
CDR3 DNA: TGTGCCAGCAGCCCCCCTGGGGGGCGGGAGGGCCACCATGAGCAGTTCTTC; CDR3 protein: CASSPPGGREGHHEQFF; J gene: TRBJ2-1; V gene: TRBV28; D gene: TRBD2; clone size: .
CDR3 DNA: TGCGCCAGCAGCTTCTATACGACGGGACTTGAAGCTTTCTTT; CDR3 protein: CASSFYTTGLEAFF; J gene: TRBJ1-1; V gene: TRBV5-1; D gene: .; clone size: .
CDR3 DNA: TGTGCCTGGGGGCCGGGGACAGGGGCACGGGAGCAGTACTTC; CDR3 protein: CAWGPGTGAREQYF; J gene: TRBJ2-7; V gene: TRBV30; D gene: TRBD1; clone size: once
CDR3 DNA: TGTGCCAGCAGCCCATTCGGACGGGAAAATCAGCCCCAGCATTTT; CDR3 protein: CASSPFGRENQPQHF; J gene: TRBJ1-5; V gene: TRBV7-9; D gene: .; clone size: .
CDR3 DNA: TGTGCCAGCAGTAACAGGGACCAGCCCCAGCATTTT; CDR3 protein: CASSNRDQPQHF; J gene: TRBJ1-5; V gene: TRBV28; D gene: .; clone size: .